One and the same sample provided the 2 T cell receptor beta chains below, sequenced in a study of cytomegalovirus exposure and HLA in healthy donors. Researchers ran the PCR with 60 Vbeta and 13 Jbeta primers. Only in-frame clones appear in the TCRdb table, and some are missing; sequencing was by immunoSEQ multiplex PCR. Of 100,000 or so clones in the sample, approximately 76% were seen once. Sequences were obtained from PBMCs. The receptors derive from a man between 25 and 39 years old in good health and CMV-seropositive.

The chain links TRBV5-1 to TRBJ1-4; a possible D gene is TRBD1 (6 bases). This CDR3 is 15 amino acids long. V was pared by 0 bases and J by 8 bases, with 14 bases between. CDR1 SGHRS and CDR2 YFSETQ come from the germline V gene. The CDR3 here is CASSLAGNREEKLFF. CDR3 nucleotide sequence: TGCGCCAGCAGCTTGGCCGGGAACAGGGAGGAAAAACTGTTTTTT.

The chain links TRBV5-5 to TRBJ1-2, with 10 bases fitting TRBD1. The CDR3 loop spans 14 amino acids. CDR1 is SGHKS and CDR2 is YYEKEE in the germline V gene (reference sequence). Germline trimming cut 4 bases from V and 6 bases from J; bases unmatched to any gene: 6. This CDR3 reads CASSLGQGYDGYTF. The CDR3 DNA sequence: TGTGCCAGCAGCCTGGGACAGGGGTACGATGGCTACACCTTC.